This paragraph covers one T cell receptor (beta chain) sequence. Its recognized antigen is unknown. There are no base qualities to consult, and no much larger clone falls within one base. The record originates from a study of cytomegalovirus exposure and HLA in healthy donors (TCRdb year 2017). For the wider study: An earlier analysis of roughly 610 of the donors reported over 250 Gb of sequence data and 117 million unique TCR beta sequences obtained from some 170 million T cells. The later analysis used no new phenotypic data to find candidate immune exposures, relying instead on TCR beta sequences and their occurrence across donors. Donor age, sex, ethnicity and CMV serostatus were collected together with the repertoire data. In a later analysis, previously published TCR beta repertoires from 670 or so donors were re-analyzed and high-resolution HLA genotyping was added so that TCR occurrence patterns could be studied. In addition to the first cohort of around 670 subjects, a separate validation cohort of approximately 130 different subjects was used. The study aimed to test whether cataloging public T cell receptors could reveal signatures of past pathogen exposure. HLA typing covered class I and class II loci at four-digit resolution. The study used immunosequencing to profile the T cell repertoires of 666 subjects and linked those repertoires to cytomegalovirus serostatus. Because of strong linkage in the cohort, a few DR-DQ haplotypes were treated as single units for association and clustering. High-throughput TCR immunosequencing, statistical association of individual TCRs with disease status, and machine learning were combined to predict cytomegalovirus infection status. Among the roughly 400 genotyped donors, 81% belonged to the genetic ancestry cluster associated with self-reported Caucasian donors. All discovery cohort repertoires had been generated using a single sequencing platform. An early release that covered several hundred HLA-typed donors contained 300 to 350 gigabases of sequencing data and 85 million to 100 million unique TCR sequences. Typing coverage differed by locus: A, B, C, DRB1 and DQB1 were typed in roughly 620-640 donors, DQA1 in roughly 500, DPA1 in some 600, and DPB1 in roughly 470. A later genetic analysis took genome-wide SNP genotypes for about 65% of the 666 donors and used that subset as a discovery cohort. Among a few hundred genotyped donors of the cohort, an average of roughly 240,000 unique TCR beta nucleotide sequences were sequenced per donor, approximately 20% of them non-productive. An earlier analysis of several hundred of the donors applied high-throughput TCR beta sequencing to assess whether each TCR beta V gene segment acted as functional or pseudogenic. Points the paper makes about the study in general: Some IMGT-functional V segments, including TRBV6-2 and TRBV6-3, could not be told apart with the 87-base-pair reads, so those segments were excluded. A later analysis found that TCR association rates varied across HLA loci, with DRB1 alleles showing the most associated TCRs and HLA-C alleles the fewest. The cohort was sequenced for TCR beta chains only, and without alpha or paired-chain data the features that could be detected were limited. Several of the top co-occurrence clusters appeared to be linked to parvovirus B19, influenza, CMV and Epstein-Barr virus, according to a later analysis. The study listed 170 or so TCR beta chains as associated with cytomegalovirus. A later analysis found that most CMV-associated TCR beta chains appeared HLA-restricted, with HLA associations seemingly driven largely by CMV exposure. In a later genetic analysis, fewer N-insertions in productive TCRs were reported among donors in an Asian-associated ancestry cluster than the approximately 670-donor mean. For the cohort, immune exposure information was limited to CMV serostatus. A later analysis associated 16,951 TCR beta sequences with specific HLA alleles at a false discovery rate of 0.05. In vitro tests confirmed that three of the cytomegalovirus-associated TCR beta chains recognize cytomegalovirus antigens. Compared with equally common non-associated chains, HLA-associated TCR beta chains in a later analysis were more clonally expanded and had lower generation probabilities. Over 15 rarely observed V segments, including chromosome 9 orphons, were excluded from the earlier analysis of almost 600 of the donors because counts were too low. The sequencing pipeline was judged likely to have produced a cluster of highly shared sequence variants as a technical artifact. Most TCR sequences were seen in very few donors, while some public TCRs were found in many individuals. An association between a missense DCLRE1C variant and V-gene and J-gene trimming of TCR beta chains was found in a later genetic analysis and replicated in an independent cohort. According to the authors, the approach could potentially be generalized to other disease states and immunological phenotypes. Assigning TCR associations to individual alleles was difficult when HLA alleles, especially DR and DQ, strongly co-occurred. A further reported finding was that TCR beta sequences accurately predicted the HLA-A and HLA-B alleles for most subjects in the first cohort. In an earlier analysis of 587 of the donors, most TCR beta V segments appeared in productive rearrangements about 90% or about 30% of the time, broadly matching IMGT annotations. Linkage disequilibrium might explain the correlated functional status among segregating V segments, but an unknown experimental factor could not be excluded. In both the original and validation cohorts, the classifier was reported to diagnose cytomegalovirus status with high specificity and sensitivity. Because some donors lacked HLA typing at each locus, the association tests relied only on the typed subset. Presence/absence analyses assumed roughly uniform sequencing depth across donors, an assumption that may not hold.

The germline ends are 10 bases apart after V is trimmed by 4 bases and J by 4 bases. CDR1 MNHEY and CDR2 SVGAGI are derived from the germline V gene. Counted from cysteine to phenylalanine, this CDR3 has 13 amino acids. Only the CDR3 region is kept as DNA, spanning 39 bases read in frame from base 1. Libraries were constructed by the immunoSEQ multiplex PCR assay. The multiplex PCR relied on a mix of 60 forward primers for TCR Vbeta segments and 13 reverse primers for TCR Jbeta segments. A multiplex PCR assay on genomic DNA amplified the CDR3 region of rearranged TCR beta genes. Amplified TCR beta libraries were sequenced as 87-base-pair reads on the Illumina HiSeq System. The study's processing was this. In a later analysis, tens of millions of unique TCR beta chains were counted across the 666 repertoires, and around 11 million of these chains were shared by at least two donors. A nearest-neighbor algorithm error-corrected the raw reads and collapsed the reads into unique sequences, merging closely related sequences to remove PCR and sequencing errors. CDR3 sequences were aligned to IMGT reference sequences to assign V, D and J gene segments. Each retained sequence needed at least a six-nucleotide match to both a V gene segment and a J gene segment. Rearrangements were called productive when the CDR3 lacked stop codons and stayed in frame with V and J; all others were non-productive. Following IMGT convention, CDR3 was defined as the stretch from the second conserved V-encoded cysteine to the conserved J-encoded phenylalanine. The earlier analysis of roughly 590 of the donors excluded any sequence lacking an unambiguous match to a single V gene segment. In an earlier analysis of 587 of the donors, V segments were called functional above 56.7% productive rearrangements and were called segregating when the between-donor standard deviation exceeded 5%. A statistical classification framework was developed to diagnose cytomegalovirus status using the catalog of TCR beta chain sequences. In a later analysis, V and J genes were assigned by comparing TCR nucleotide sequences against IMGT/GENE-DB human TR gene sequences. In a later analysis, CDR3 sequences and most-parsimonious VDJ recombination scenarios were assigned using the TCRdist pipeline. In a later analysis, each TCR beta chain was defined by its CDR3 amino acid sequence together with its V-gene family, and reads lacking a unique V-gene family were excluded. As a way to deal with suspected cross-contamination and a sequencing artifact, a later analysis dropped 450 to 600 nucleotide sequences that were highly shared and had low generation probability. For each public chain, a later analysis derived a clonal expansion index from normalized ranks of inferred template counts within each repertoire. In a later analysis, generation probabilities were computed with a VDJ recombination model fitted to out-of-frame rearrangements, and the resulting probabilities were checked against IGoR. In a later analysis, hypergeometric tests were used to score TCR-TCR, TCR-HLA and TCR-CMV co-occurrence, with a repertoire-size bias correction applied to TCR pairs. A later analysis estimated false discovery rates by permuting HLA or CMV assignments 20 times. A later analysis grouped co-occurring TCRs with DBSCAN, adding TCRdist sequence similarity when clustering within HLA-allele-positive subsets. Repertoires with fewer than 30,000 or more than 120,000 public chains, plus five repertoires with anomalous nucleotide sharing, were excluded from co-occurrence clustering. Sourced from immuneACCESS, this table was stored by TCRdb with only in-frame sequences that have V and J called. A share of the clones is absent; for the studies checked, an unresolved V gene accounts for under half, and the remainder has no known explanation. That table furnishes V, J and clone size, whereas the DNA furnished D and trimming. Within this sample are about 140,000 clones, with 77% of them counted one time only. Of the sample, approximately 2% falls within the top ten clones.

The cohort comprised several hundred healthy bone marrow donors. Cohort members were all nominally healthy when sampled, although unrecorded immune exposures were likely present. The donor was CMV seronegative and belonged to the group of 380 or so seronegative cohort members. Each donor provided a peripheral blood sample, and peripheral blood mononuclear cells were used for TCR beta sequencing. Genomic DNA extraction from the blood cell samples was performed with the Qiagen DNeasy Blood Extraction Kit. Recombination joined TRBV6-5 with TRBJ1-2, with TRBD1 perhaps the D gene, on 6 matching bases. The sequenced sample consisted of PBMCs. The clonotype was recovered from a man aged 25 to 45 in good health and CMV-seronegative. The nucleotide sequence is given as TGTGCCAGCAGTTGGGGCAGGGGCTATGGCTACACCTTC. This codes for CASSWGRGYGYTF.